The 22 T cell receptor beta chains below were found in one sample sequenced in a study of blood T cell repertoires in COVID-19. The assay was immunoSEQ multiplex PCR, and TCRdb's table has in-frame clones only and misses some. The data show 10,000 to 15,000 clones, 75% to 85% seen once. The sequencing sample was made of peripheral blood. These receptors were collected from a human donor in a cohort sampled during active COVID-19.

By share, this clone ranks as medium-sized. The gene calls are TRBV4-2 and TRBJ2-3; TRBD2 aligns across 11 bases. Per germline, CDR1 LGHNA and CDR2 YNFKEQ. The CDR3 length is 16 residues. V lost 0 bases to trimming and J lost 5 bases; unmatched junction nucleotides: 4. CDR3 residues: CASSQDLAGGRDTQYF. CDR3 nucleotides: TGTGCCAGCAGCCAAGATCTAGCGGGGGGTCGAGATACGCAGTATTTT.

V usage is TRBV12-5 and J usage is TRBJ1-2; 11 bases match TRBD1. The CDR3 loop spans 15 amino acids. Germline V lookup: CDR1 LGHNT, CDR2 FRNRAP. After removal of 3 bases from V and 7 bases from J, the junction contained 7 bases not matched to a gene. CDR3 bases: TGTGCTAGTGGTTTTGGGACAGGGGGTGGTAGTGGCTACACCTTC. Its protein is CASGFGTGGGSGYTF.

The rearrangement joins TRBV7-9 to TRBJ2-6, with D perhaps TRBD2 (7 bases). Deletions cut 4 bases from V and 1 base from J, with 20 bases between. Per the germline V gene, CDR1 is SEHNR and CDR2 is FQNEAQ (reference sequence). This CDR3 region has 19 residues. CDR3 sequence (DNA): TGTGCCAGCAGCTCAACCGGGGAGGGGGGTCCGTCTGGGGCCAACGTCCTGACTTTC. This sequence encodes CASSSTGEGGPSGANVLTF.

The CDR3 loop reads CASSLGRDTINEQFF. The CDR3 DNA is TGTGCCAGCAGCTTAGGCCGGGACACCATCAATGAGCAGTTCTTC. V usage is TRBV7-8 and J usage is TRBJ2-1; D is perhaps TRBD1 (6 bases). Looked up from germline, CDR1 is SGHVS and CDR2 is FQNEAQ. V was cut by 1 base and J by 6 bases, with 13 bases left in between. This CDR3 has 15 residues.

The rearrangement joins TRBV5-1 to TRBJ2-1; TRBD1 matches 11 bases. This CDR3 has 16 amino acids. With V trimmed by 0 bases and J by 5 bases, 4 bases remained unmatched. Germline V gene lookup returns CDR1 SGHRS and CDR2 YFSETQ. CDR3 nucleotides: TGCGCCAGCAGCTTGGACGGGACAGGGGGACACAATGAGCAGTTCTTC. Protein product: CASSLDGTGGHNEQFF.

This clone was seen a handful of times. The chain uses TRBV6-2 or TRBV6-3 and TRBJ2-1; 9 bases line up with TRBD2. J lost 3 bases, V lost 2 bases, and 2 bases had no gene match. CDR1 and CDR2 from the germline V gene are MNHEY and SVGEGT. This CDR3 comprises 15 residues. CDR3 protein: CASSYGRGGYNEQFF. For the CDR3, the DNA is TGTGCCAGCAGTTACGGGCGGGGGGGCTACAATGAGCAGTTCTTC.

For the CDR3, the DNA is TGTGCCTGGAGTGTACACACAGGGTCAAATGAGCAGTTCTTC. Amino acid sequence: CAWSVHTGSNEQFF. The gene calls are TRBV30 and TRBJ2-1; possibly TRBD1 for D (6 bases). The CDR3 is made up of 14 amino acids. CDR1 is GTSNPN, CDR2 SVGIG, per germline (reference sequence). The V end lost 0 bases, the J end lost 7 bases, and 13 bases lay between the germline ends. Drawing the rest from reference TRBV30 and TRBJ2-1, the complete variable domain is SQTIHQWPATLVQPVGSPLSLECTVEGTSNPNLYWYRQAAGRGLQLLFYSVGIGQISSEVPQNLSASRPQDRQFILSSKKLLLSDSGFYLCAWSVHTGSNEQFFGPGTRLTVL.

This clone came up a few times. This chain uses TRBV29-1 with TRBJ1-2; D gene uncertain. In germline, CDR1 is SQVTM, CDR2 ANQGSEA. The CDR3 covers 11 residues. V was clipped by 4 bases and J by 4 bases, with 7 bases between them. The CDR3 region is CSVGGSYGYTF. CDR3 DNA sequence: TGCAGCGTTGGAGGTAGCTATGGCTACACCTTC.

The J gene is TRBJ1-2, the V gene TRBV7-2, with D possibly TRBD1 on 6 matching bases. Germline CDR1 is SGHTA and CDR2 is FQGNSA. The length of the CDR3 is 15 residues. Trimming stripped 5 bases from V and 5 bases from J, with 18 bases between. In nucleotides, the CDR3 is TGTGCCAGCAGCACTCCACAGGGTTTTGAGTATGGCTACACCTTC. It yields the protein CASSTPQGFEYGYTF. Together with reference TRBV7-2 and TRBJ1-2, the CDR3 gives the full variable domain: GAGVSQSPSNKVTEKGKDVELRCDPISGHTALYWYRQSLGQGLEFLIYFQGNSAPDKSGLPSDRFSAERTGGSVSTLTIQRTQQEDSAVYLCASSTPQGFEYGYTFGSGTRLTVV.

The chain couples TRBV11-2 to TRBJ2-2, with 7 bases aligning to TRBD1. The CDR3 runs to 15 residues. Germline V CDR1 and CDR2: SGHAT, FQNNGV. Unmatched junction bases numbered 5, after V lost 2 bases and J lost 5 bases. CDR3 sequence reads: CASSLTGVSTGELFF. CDR3 coding DNA: TGTGCCAGCAGCTTAACAGGGGTGTCGACCGGGGAGCTGTTTTTT.

This clone was counted a few times. This chain connects TRBV5-4 to TRBJ1-2; D call uncertain. V was trimmed by 0 bases and J by 7 bases, leaving 13 bases between them. This CDR3 comprises 14 residues. Germline V gene data show CDR1 as SGHNT and CDR2 as YYREEE (reference sequence). The CDR3 DNA reads as TGTGCCAGCAGCTTGGTTGGGCCCAACGGTGGCTACACCTTC. It is translated as CASSLVGPNGGYTF.

The rearrangement links TRBV4-1 to TRBJ1-4, with 7 bases identical to TRBD1. The germline V gene encodes CDR1 MGHRA and CDR2 YSYEKL. This CDR3 has 15 residues. V shed 1 base and J 5 bases; nucleotides not matched to a gene: 4. CDR3 protein: CASSQGDRLNEKLFF. DNA for the CDR3: TGCGCCAGCAGCCAAGGGGACAGACTAAATGAAAAACTGTTTTTT.

The rearrangement uses TRBV7-2 and TRBJ1-3, with D unclear. From germline, CDR1 is SGHTA and CDR2 FQGNSA. Trimming took off 5 bases at V and 1 base at J, with 15 bases between the two ends. This CDR3 region has 16 residues. The chain's CDR3 is CASSLKAARSGNTIYF. For the CDR3, the DNA is TGTGCCAGCAGCCTCAAGGCGGCCAGATCTGGAAACACCATATATTTT.

As DNA, the CDR3 is TGTGCCAGCAGCCTGAGACAGGGGGCTTTACACACTGAAGCTTTCTTT. This codes for CASSLRQGALHTEAFF. The V gene is TRBV7-9, the J gene TRBJ1-1, with TRBD1 identical over 10 bases. The germline gives CDR1 SEHNR, CDR2 FQNEAQ (reference sequence). The CDR3 extends over 16 amino acids. V gave up 5 bases and J gave up 3 bases; unmatched junction bases: 9.

V usage is TRBV15 and J usage is TRBJ1-5; 7 nucleotides match TRBD1. CDR1 and CDR2 (germline): LNHNV, YYDKDF (reference sequence). This CDR3 contains 13 residues. After removal of 4 bases from V and 6 bases from J, the junction contained 3 bases not matched to a gene. The CDR3 loop is CATSTRGSQPQHF. The CDR3, as DNA: TGTGCCACCAGCACCAGGGGGAGTCAGCCCCAGCATTTT. Variable domain in full (rest from reference TRBV15 and TRBJ1-5): DAMVIQNPRYQVTQFGKPVTLSCSQTLNHNVMYWYQQKSSQAPKLLFHYYDKDFNNEADTPDNFQSRRPNTSFCFLDIRSPGLGDTAMYLCATSTRGSQPQHFGDGTRLSIL.

This chain links TRBV7-3 with TRBJ2-1; 12 bases are shared with TRBD1. CDR1 SGHTA and CDR2 FQGTGA come from the germline V gene. Germline trimming cut 5 bases from V and 9 bases from J; bases unmatched to any gene: 11. The CDR3 is 16 residues long. CDR3: CASSRRTGTGGGEQFF. The CDR3 DNA reads TGTGCCAGCAGCCGCCGTACCGGGACAGGGGGCGGTGAGCAGTTCTTC.

The rearrangement links TRBV19 to TRBJ1-5, with 7 bases that match TRBD1. There are 15 residues in the CDR3. Germline CDR1 is LNHDA and CDR2 is SQIVND (reference sequence). V lost 5 bases, J lost 10 bases, and 14 bases stayed unmatched. The DNA for the CDR3 is TGTGCCAGTAGTGTACCCGGGACAGTCGAAATTCCCCAGCATTTT. Translation: CASSVPGTVEIPQHF.

The rearrangement uses TRBV5-5 and TRBJ1-1; possible D gene TRBD1, 5 bases. Germline lookup yields CDR1 SGHKS and CDR2 YYEKEE (reference sequence). Trimming shortened V by 5 bases and J by 8 bases, and 13 bases separated the two germline ends. CDR3 size: 12 residues. The CDR3 DNA reads TGTGCCAGCAGGAGGGACTTCTCAGAAGCTTTCTTT. Translation gives CASRRDFSEAFF.

The gene calls are TRBV27 and TRBJ2-1; D possibly corresponds to TRBD2 (6 bases). There are 13 residues in the CDR3. Germline lookup yields CDR1 MNHEY and CDR2 SMNVEV (reference sequence). Between the trimmed V and J ends, which lost 2 bases and 9 bases, there was a span of 11 bases. CDR3 sequence: CASSLREAVEQFF. CDR3 nucleotide sequence: TGTGCCAGCAGTTTAAGGGAGGCCGTTGAGCAGTTCTTC.

The chain recombines TRBV14 with TRBJ1-3; D unclear. Per the germline V gene, CDR1 is SGHDN and CDR2 is FVKESK. The V end lost 4 bases, the J end lost 0 bases, and 13 bases lay between the germline ends. The CDR3 totals 16 residues. The CDR3 loop reads CASSPYFFDSGNTIYF. CDR3 coding DNA: TGTGCCAGCAGCCCTTACTTCTTCGACTCTGGAAACACCATATATTTT.

The J gene is TRBJ2-1, the V gene TRBV15; maybe TRBD2 (5 bases). The germline V gene has CDR1 LNHNV and CDR2 YYDKDF (reference sequence). Trimming left V 5 bases short and J 6 bases short, with 8 bases between. The CDR3 is 12 amino acids. Here the CDR3 reads CATSPEGNEQFF. Here the CDR3 DNA reads TGTGCCACCAGCCCCGAGGGCAATGAGCAGTTCTTC.

The chain has TRBV24-1 and TRBJ2-2; D gene ambiguous. Trimming stripped 3 bases from V and 0 bases from J, with 7 bases between. Per the germline V gene, CDR1 is KGHDR and CDR2 is SFDVKD. The CDR3 spans 15 residues. CDR3 protein: CATSDAVTNTGELFF. The CDR3 coding sequence is TGTGCCACCAGTGATGCAGTAACGAACACCGGGGAGCTGTTTTTT.